These 8 T cell receptor beta chains were sequenced from one sample in a study of brain T cells in children with intractable seizures. TCRdb keeps only in-frame clones here, not all; method: immunoSEQ multiplex PCR. The repertoire holds under 45,000 clones, with more than 80% as singletons. The sequencing here drew on peripheral blood, taken at surgery. These receptors were taken from a girl aged 2-10 years with tuberous sclerosis and intractable seizures.

The chain combines TRBV5-8 with TRBJ1-5; D possibly corresponds to TRBD1 (5 bases). The germline V gene encodes CDR1 SGHTS and CDR2 YDEGEE. This CDR3 is 16 amino acids long. Deletions cut 0 bases from V and 10 bases from J, with 20 bases between. This chain's CDR3 is CASSLGRGGGISPQHF. CDR3 coding DNA: TGTGCCAGCAGCTTGGGGCGCGGGGGGGGTATCAGCCCCCAGCATTTT.

The chain employs TRBV27 and TRBJ2-2, with TRBD2 identical over 7 bases. CDR1 is MNHEY, CDR2 SMNVEV, per germline (reference sequence). V gave up 6 bases and J gave up 0 bases; unmatched junction bases: 7. This CDR3 contains 16 residues. Written as DNA, the CDR3 is TGTGCCAGCAGGGGAGCCGGGACTACGAACACCGGGGAGCTGTTTTTT. This translates into CASRGAGTTNTGELFF.

The V and J genes are TRBV7-2 and TRBJ2-7; TRBD2 is a possible D gene (5 bases). The CDR3 has 14 residues. CDR1 SGHTA and CDR2 FQGNSA come from the germline V gene. The V gene lost 1 base and the J gene lost 2 bases, with 9 bases spanning the gap. The CDR3 reads CASSLGPGTYEQYV. The CDR3 region has the DNA TGTGCCAGCAGCTTAGGACCGGGAACCTACGAGCAGTACGTC.

This clone was picked up one time. V gene TRBV5-1 combines with J gene TRBJ1-6, with 10 nucleotides matching TRBD1. V shed 3 bases, J shed 5 bases, and the junction held 2 bases outside the gene matches. The germline V gene encodes CDR1 SGHRS and CDR2 YFSETQ. The CDR3 length is 15 residues. The CDR3: CASSWGQGNNSPLHF. The CDR3 DNA reads as TGCGCCAGCAGCTGGGGACAGGGGAATAATTCACCCCTCCACTTT.

Of note for this clone: The junction departs from germline at one end; a sequencing error may be responsible. The genes are TRBV7-2 and TRBJ1-2; no firm D call. Germline CDR1 reads SGHTA; CDR2 reads FQGNSA. The CDR3 contains 8 residues. The CDR3: CASSLNSF. The CDR3 bases are TGTGCCAGCAGCTTAAACTCCTTC.

The chain recombines TRBV19 with TRBJ1-6, with D perhaps matching TRBD1 (5 bases). The germline V gene has CDR1 LNHDA and CDR2 SQIVND (reference sequence). Trimming shortened V by 4 bases and J by 3 bases, and 10 bases separated the two germline ends. CDR3 length: 15 residues. CDR3 nucleotide sequence: TGTGCCAGTAGTAAGGAGGGGAACTATAATTCACCCCTCCACTTT. Residues: CASSKEGNYNSPLHF.

The rearrangement uses TRBV6-6 and TRBJ2-7, with D tentatively TRBD1 or TRBD2 (5 bases each). Germline values: CDR1 MNHNY, CDR2 SVGAGI (reference sequence). The V gene lost 0 bases and the J gene lost 2 bases, with 11 bases spanning the gap. The CDR3 consists of 15 residues. CDR3 nucleotide sequence: TGTGCCAGCAGTTACTCTCCAGGGAGTGCCTACGAGCAGTACTTC. It translates to CASSYSPGSAYEQYF.

The rearrangement links TRBV6-5 to TRBJ1-1; D call uncertain. The CDR3 length is 11 residues. Germline CDR1 MNHEY, CDR2 SVGAGI. V was cut by 6 bases and J by 5 bases, with 7 bases left in between. CDR3 DNA sequence: TGTGCCAGCAGGCAGAAGACTGAAGCTTTCTTT. It yields the protein CASRQKTEAFF.